The 22 T cell receptor beta chains given below trace back to one sample, sequenced in a study of control samples from healthy donors and cancer patients (TCRdb year 2020). Library creation used the immunoSEQ multiplex PCR assay. TCRdb took over this immuneACCESS table, retaining in-frame rearrangements with V and J assigned. Such tables are incomplete; in checked studies, under half of the missing clones stem from an unresolved V gene, and the remainder is unexplained. For this sample the table gives some 120,000 clones, of which more than 70% were detected only once. The top ten constitute about two fifths of the sample. The sample comprised blood. These receptors were taken from a man aged 50-60 years in good health.

The rearrangement joins TRBV7-8 to TRBJ1-6; no clear D. V was shortened by 2 bases and J by 7 bases, with 15 bases between the two germline ends. Germline V lookup: CDR1 SGHVS, CDR2 FQNEAQ. The length of the CDR3 is 16 residues. This chain's CDR3 is CASSLSRVMGNSPLHF. Written as DNA, the CDR3 is TGTGCCAGCAGCTTATCACGGGTGATGGGGAATTCACCCCTCCACTTT.

This chain uses TRBV19 with TRBJ2-3; 9 bases line up with TRBD2. Germline V gene lookup returns CDR1 LNHDA and CDR2 SQIVND (reference sequence). This CDR3 is built from 15 residues. V lost 6 bases and J lost 6; bases outside the gene matches: 10. In DNA, the CDR3 is TGTGCCAGTAGAAATAGCGGGGGCGCGAGCGATACGCAGTATTTT. Translation gives CASRNSGGASDTQYF.

The chain links TRBV29-1 to TRBJ1-1, with 12 bases aligning to TRBD1. Per the germline V gene, CDR1 is SQVTM and CDR2 is ANQGSEA. The V gene end was trimmed by 6 bases and the J gene end by 7 bases; junction bases not matched to a gene: 9. This CDR3 is 14 amino acids long. The CDR3 region is CSVTGTGGLNEAFF. CDR3 DNA sequence: TGCAGCGTCACCGGGACAGGGGGCCTGAATGAAGCTTTCTTT. Full variable domain (remainder filled in from reference TRBV29-1 and TRBJ1-1): SAVISQKPSRDICQRGTSLTIQCQVDSQVTMMFWYRQQPGQSLTLIATANQGSEATYESGFVIDKFPISRPNLTFSTLTVSNMSPEDSSIYLCSVTGTGGLNEAFFGQGTRLTVV.

V and J are TRBV27 and TRBJ2-7, with a possible D match to TRBD2 (7 bases). The CDR3 covers 16 residues. CDR1 is MNHEY, CDR2 SMNVEV, per germline (reference sequence). Trimming cost V 0 bases and J 5 bases, with 17 bases left between them. The CDR3 spells CASSLSSGGLLDEQYF. The DNA for the CDR3 is TGTGCCAGCAGTTTATCGTCGGGGGGCCTTTTAGACGAGCAGTACTTC.

J is TRBJ1-2 and V is TRBV27, with D unresolved. In germline, CDR1 is MNHEY, CDR2 SMNVEV (reference sequence). This CDR3 has 14 residues. Trimming left V 0 bases short and J 7 bases short, with 12 bases between. CDR3 loop: CASSLSPGTSGYTF. CDR3 bases: TGTGCCAGCAGTTTATCGCCAGGAACGAGTGGCTACACCTTC.

The chain carries TRBV25-1 and TRBJ1-4; the D is unclear. Germline CDR1 and CDR2: MGHDK and SYGVNS. The CDR3 sequence is 15 residues long. The V end was cut by 5 bases, the J end by 7 bases, with 17 bases between. DNA for the CDR3: TGTGCCAGCAGTCCCAAGACGGGTCTCGCTGAAAAACTGTTTTTT. This encodes CASSPKTGLAEKLFF.

The chain has TRBV2 and TRBJ2-7, with 8 bases identical to TRBD1. Trimming removed 7 bases from V and 2 bases from J; junction bases left unmatched: 7. Per the germline V gene, CDR1 is SNHLY and CDR2 is FYNNEI. The CDR3 spans 14 residues. CDR3 region: CASNSGQGAYEQYF. The CDR3 bases are TGTGCCAGCAACTCAGGACAGGGAGCCTACGAGCAGTACTTC.

This sequence joins TRBV9 and TRBJ2-1, with 7 bases fitting TRBD2. The CDR3 runs to 14 residues. Germline CDR1 SGDLS, CDR2 YYNGEE. Trimming at V came to 0 bases and at J to 7 bases, leaving 4 bases not matched to a gene. DNA of the CDR3: TGTGCCAGCAGCGTAGGAGTGGGGGGGAATGAGCAGTTCTTC. Its translation: CASSVGVGGNEQFF.

V usage is TRBV4-3 and J usage is TRBJ1-3, with no clear D. Germline lookup yields CDR1 LGHNA and CDR2 YSLEER. The CDR3 sequence is 16 residues long. V was pared by 0 bases and J by 4 bases, with 13 bases between. In DNA form, the CDR3 reads TGCGCCAGCAGCCAAGAACCGGGTATGGGAGGAAACACCATATATTTT. Translated: CASSQEPGMGGNTIYF.

The J gene is TRBJ1-1, the V gene TRBV5-1; D possibly corresponds to TRBD1 (6 bases). CDR1 is SGHRS, CDR2 YFSETQ, per germline. Trimming took 2 bases from V and 4 from J, leaving 9 bases between them. The CDR3 is 13 amino acids. The CDR3 DNA sequence: TGCGCCAGCAGCTTCGACAGGCCCACTGAAGCTTTCTTT. Its translation: CASSFDRPTEAFF.

The CDR3 reads CASNIHPNTEAFF. The DNA of the CDR3 is TGTGCCAGCAATATACACCCGAACACTGAAGCTTTCTTT. The chain links TRBV12-3 or TRBV12-4 to TRBJ1-1; no definite D call. This CDR3 comprises 13 residues. Trimming cost V 7 bases and J 1 base, with 10 bases left between them.

V is TRBV4-1 and J is TRBJ2-2, with 9 nucleotides matching TRBD1. V lost 3 bases and J lost 7; bases outside the gene matches: 6. The germline CDR1 and CDR2 sequences are MGHRA and YSYEKL. The CDR3 has 15 residues. DNA of the CDR3: TGCGCCAGCAGCCAGGGGACAGGGCGAGTCGGGGAGCTGTTTTTT. This codes for CASSQGTGRVGELFF.

This clone was observed once. This chain connects TRBV20-1 to TRBJ1-2; 7 bases are a match to TRBD1. V shed 3 bases, J shed 2 bases, and the junction held 9 bases outside the gene matches. The germline gives CDR1 DFQATT, CDR2 SNEGSKA (reference sequence). The CDR3 sequence is 15 residues long. CDR3 nucleotide sequence: TGCAGTGCTAGTCCACAGACAGGGAGGAACTATGGCTACACCTTC. The encoded protein is CSASPQTGRNYGYTF.

This clone has a single count. The rearrangement links TRBV12-5 to TRBJ2-3; 7 positions match TRBD1. The CDR3 extends over 13 amino acids. Germline V gives CDR1 LGHNT, CDR2 FRNRAP. The ends lost 6 bases at V and 3 bases at J; junction bases unmatched: 3. In DNA, the CDR3 is TGTGCTAGTGGACAGGGGAGAACAGATACGCAGTATTTT. Protein: CASGQGRTDTQYF. Using reference TRBV12-5 and TRBJ2-3 for the parts outside the CDR3, the full variable domain is DARVTQTPRHKVTEMGQEVTMRCQPILGHNTVFWYRQTMMQGLELLAYFRNRAPLDDSGMPKDRFSAEMPDATLATLKIQPSEPRDSAVYFCASGQGRTDTQYFGPGTRLTVL.

The chain employs TRBV18 and TRBJ2-2; TRBD1 matches at 7 bases. V gave up 6 bases and J gave up 4 bases; unmatched junction bases: 5. This CDR3 is 14 amino acids long. Germline CDR1 and CDR2: KGHSH and LQKENI. In DNA, the CDR3 is TGTGCCAGCTCGGGACAGCTAAGCACCGGGGAGCTGTTTTTT. This codes for CASSGQLSTGELFF.

The genes are TRBV6-6 and TRBJ1-4, with D uncertain. Per germline, CDR1 MNHNY and CDR2 SVGAGI (reference sequence). The CDR3 is 14 residues long. V was cut by 3 bases and J by 2 bases, with 7 bases left in between. CDR3 in amino acids: CASSYGVTNEKLFF. The CDR3 bases are TGTGCCAGCAGTTATGGGGTCACTAATGAAAAACTGTTTTTT.

The chain links TRBV6-9 to TRBJ1-1; maybe TRBD1 (5 bases). The V gene lost 1 base and the J gene lost 6 bases, with 9 bases spanning the gap. Germline CDR1 reads MNHGY; CDR2 reads SVAAGI. CDR3 length: 13 amino acids. This chain's CDR3 is CASSYCGAPEAFF. The CDR3 DNA sequence: TGTGCCAGCAGTTATTGTGGGGCCCCTGAAGCTTTCTTT.

V is TRBV3-1 (or the pseudogene TRBV3-2) and J is TRBJ1-1; TRBD1 agrees at 7 bases. V lost 4 bases, J lost 8 bases, and 7 bases stayed unmatched. This CDR3 is built from 13 residues. Germline V lookup: CDR1 LGHDT, CDR2 YNNKEL (reference sequence). In DNA, the CDR3 is TGTGCCAGCAGCCTAGAAGACAGGGACGAAGCTTTCTTT. Its translation is CASSLEDRDEAFF.

V usage is TRBV5-1 and J usage is TRBJ1-1; 8 positions match TRBD1. The CDR3 loop spans 14 amino acids. CDR1 SGHRS and CDR2 YFSETQ come from the germline V gene. Germline trimming cut 2 bases from V and 8 bases from J; bases unmatched to any gene: 8. This CDR3 reads CASSFPGGAGEAFF. In nucleotides, the CDR3 is TGCGCCAGCAGCTTCCCAGGGGGCGCCGGGGAAGCTTTCTTT.

This chain uses TRBV5-1 with TRBJ2-5; tentatively, D is TRBD2 (7 bases). The CDR3 contains 14 residues. Germline V CDR1 and CDR2: SGHRS, YFSETQ. Trimming removed 0 bases from V and 5 bases from J, with 11 bases in between. The CDR3 sequence is CASSLAGGQETQYF. The CDR3, as DNA: TGCGCCAGCAGCTTGGCCGGGGGGCAGGAGACCCAGTACTTC.

This clone appeared once. This chain uses TRBV19 with TRBJ1-3; D gene uncertain. The ends were cut back, 7 bases at V and 0 bases at J, with 10 bases in the middle. Germline V gives CDR1 LNHDA, CDR2 SQIVND (reference sequence). CDR3 length equals 14 residues. CDR3 sequence reads: CASKAANSGNTIYF. The CDR3 region has the DNA TGTGCCAGTAAGGCGGCAAACTCTGGAAACACCATATATTTT.

The chain links TRBV18 to TRBJ2-1; 10 bases agree with TRBD2. V was clipped by 1 base and J by 5 bases; unmatched bases: 8. The CDR3 totals 17 residues. Germline V gives CDR1 KGHSH, CDR2 LQKENI. The CDR3 sequence is CASSPQSGGVSHNEQFF. The DNA of the CDR3 is TGTGCCAGCTCACCACAGAGCGGGGGGGTTTCGCACAATGAGCAGTTCTTC.